The 18 T cell receptor beta chains reported below all come from one sample, sequenced in a study of cytomegalovirus exposure and HLA in healthy donors. This PCR relied on a set of 60 Vbeta primers and 13 Jbeta primers. Here immunoSEQ multiplex PCR was the method, and the copy in TCRdb shows in-frame clones only, minus some. The table has around 120,000 clones, 65% to 90% seen once. Sequencing input: PBMCs. These receptors came from a girl under 10 years old in good health and CMV-seronegative.

This chain uses TRBV15 with TRBJ2-3; possible D gene TRBD2, 5 bases. The V end lost 2 bases, the J end lost 6 bases, and 6 bases lay between the germline ends. CDR3 length: 12 residues. Germline V CDR1 and CDR2: LNHNV, YYDKDF (reference sequence). CDR3 region: CATSRSSDTQYF. The CDR3 DNA follows: TGTGCCACCAGCAGATCTAGCGATACGCAGTATTTT.

This clone is a singleton in its sample. The gene calls are TRBV20-1 and TRBJ2-7; 8 nucleotides line up with TRBD1. The junction had 1 base not matched to a gene; V was cut back by 6 bases and J by 3 bases. The CDR3 is 11 residues long. CDR1 is DFQATT and CDR2 is SNEGSKA in the germline V gene (reference sequence). CDR3 protein: CSATGDYEQYF. CDR3 coding DNA: TGCAGTGCGACAGGGGACTACGAGCAGTACTTC.

This chain joins TRBV28 and TRBJ2-2; TRBD1 is a possible D gene (5 bases). V lost 4 bases, J lost 7 bases, and 10 bases lay in between. The length of the CDR3 is 13 residues. Germline CDR1 and CDR2: MDHEN and SYDVKM. In DNA, the CDR3 is TGTGCCAGCAGTTCCCAGGGCATCGGGGAGCTGTTTTTT. It specifies CASSSQGIGELFF. The full variable domain, in which reference TRBV28 and TRBJ2-2 provide the parts outside the CDR3, is DVKVTQSSRYLVKRTGEKVFLECVQDMDHENMFWYRQDPGLGLRLIYFSYDVKMKEKGDIPEGYSVSREKKERFSLILESASTNQTSMYLCASSSQGIGELFFGEGSRLTVL.

The chain uses TRBV2 and TRBJ2-3, with D possibly being TRBD1 (5 bases). CDR3 length: 16 residues. Deletions cut 1 base from V and 0 bases from J, with 11 bases between. Germline CDR1 and CDR2: SNHLY and FYNNEI. DNA of the CDR3: TGTGCCAGCAGTGAAGTGCCAGGGTATAGCACAGATACGCAGTATTTT. Protein product: CASSEVPGYSTDTQYF.

The chain employs TRBV27 and TRBJ1-5; 7 bases match TRBD1. The CDR3 length is 15 residues. Germline CDR1 MNHEY, CDR2 SMNVEV (reference sequence). V was clipped by 10 bases and J by 3 bases; unmatched bases: 12. In DNA form, the CDR3 reads TGTGCCACCTCCCTTAGACAGGGCCTCAATCAGCCCCAGCATTTT. Its protein is CATSLRQGLNQPQHF.

This clone came up a few times. CDR3 DNA: TGTGCCAGCAGTGAAGGGAGCTCCTACAATGAGCAGTTCTTC. Amino acids: CASSEGSSYNEQFF. The rearrangement joins TRBV6-1 to TRBJ2-1; no reliable D call. There are 14 residues in the CDR3. The ends were cut back, 1 base at V and 0 bases at J, with 4 bases in the middle. The germline gives CDR1 MNHNS, CDR2 SASEGT.

This clone has more than one count but fewer than ten. The chain carries TRBV10-3 and TRBJ2-1; tentative D call: TRBD2 (5 bases). The CDR3 contains 14 residues. V lost 4 bases and J lost 2, with 9 bases in between. Germline V gene sequence: CDR1 ENHRY, CDR2 SYGVKD. The CDR3 reads CAISGGSAYNEQFF. CDR3 nucleotide sequence: TGTGCCATCAGTGGAGGTAGCGCCTACAATGAGCAGTTCTTC.

This chain joins TRBV6-1 and TRBJ1-1; 7 positions match TRBD1. Germline V gene sequence: CDR1 MNHNS, CDR2 SASEGT. This CDR3 region has 14 residues. J lost 10 bases, V lost 6 bases, and 14 bases had no gene match. CDR3 amino acids: CASSQTRQGDAAFF. The CDR3 coding sequence is TGTGCCAGCAGCCAGACCAGACAGGGAGATGCAGCTTTCTTT.

This chain connects TRBV4-2 to TRBJ1-1; TRBD1 agrees at 8 bases. Germline CDR1 and CDR2: LGHNA and YNFKEQ. This CDR3 is built from 18 residues. V was pared by 0 bases and J by 1 base, with 10 bases of the junction left unmatched. CDR3 loop: CASSQDLVGQGANTEAFF. The CDR3 nucleotides are TGTGCCAGCAGCCAAGATCTGGTGGGTCAGGGGGCGAACACTGAAGCTTTCTTT.

CDR3 sequence: CASSLGLVGERHEQFF. The CDR3 DNA reads as TGTGCCAGCAGCTTAGGGCTAGTTGGGGAGAGGCATGAGCAGTTCTTC. The chain employs TRBV11-3 and TRBJ2-1; a weak D match, TRBD2 (5 bases). The length of the CDR3 is 16 residues. CDR1 and CDR2 (germline): SGHNT, YENEEA. The V end was cut by 1 base, the J end by 8 bases, with 18 bases between.

V gene TRBV18 combines with J gene TRBJ1-3; 7 positions agree with TRBD1. Germline V gene sequence: CDR1 KGHSH, CDR2 LQKENI. The CDR3 sequence is 14 residues long. Trimming cost V 3 bases and J 3 bases; bases outside gene matches: 2. The chain's CDR3 is CASSPGDSGNTIYF. CDR3 nucleotides: TGTGCCAGCTCACCGGGGGACAGTGGAAACACCATATATTTT.

This rearrangement joins TRBV27 to TRBJ2-2, with a weak D call TRBD1 (5 bases). The V end was cut by 1 base, the J end by 2 bases, with 14 bases between. The CDR3 is made up of 17 amino acids. CDR1 and CDR2 from the germline V gene are MNHEY and SMNVEV (reference sequence). CDR3 sequence: CASSLFYPGHNTGELFF. The CDR3 nucleotides are TGTGCCAGCAGTTTATTCTATCCAGGGCACAACACCGGGGAGCTGTTTTTT.

About this clone itself: Different DNA sequences within this sample yield the same CDR3. This rearrangement joins TRBV27 to TRBJ2-3; 7 nucleotides line up with TRBD1. The CDR3 extends over 14 amino acids. V was pared by 6 bases and J by 1 base, with 4 bases of the junction left unmatched. The germline gives CDR1 MNHEY, CDR2 SMNVEV (reference sequence). The CDR3 region has the DNA TGTGCCAGCAGGTCAGGGGGTGGCACAGATACGCAGTATTTT. Its protein is CASRSGGGTDTQYF.

CDR3 DNA sequence: TGTGCCAGCACCTCCGGGACTAGCGCTACCTACGAGCAGTACTTC. This encodes CASTSGTSATYEQYF. The chain is built from TRBV7-9 and TRBJ2-7, with 10 nucleotides matching TRBD2. Germline assignment: CDR1 SEHNR and CDR2 FQNEAQ (reference sequence). The junction had 8 bases not matched to a gene; V was cut back by 7 bases and J by 2 bases. The CDR3 loop spans 15 amino acids.

V gene TRBV29-1 combines with J gene TRBJ2-1; D is possibly TRBD2 (6 bases). V was pared by 1 base and J by 3 bases, with 13 bases between. Germline V lookup: CDR1 SQVTM, CDR2 ANQGSEA. The CDR3 runs to 15 residues. CDR3 in amino acids: CSVEGGNPFYNEQFF. DNA of the CDR3: TGCAGCGTTGAAGGCGGGAATCCCTTCTACAATGAGCAGTTCTTC.

This clone was found once. The chain couples TRBV14 to TRBJ1-1; 9 bases are shared with TRBD1. V lost 2 bases and J lost 11; bases outside the gene matches: 6. The CDR3 runs 13 residues. Germline loops: CDR1 SGHDN, CDR2 FVKESK. The CDR3 loop reads CASSQTGGAGAFF. CDR3 nucleotide sequence: TGTGCCAGCAGCCAAACAGGGGGCGCGGGGGCTTTCTTT.

This rearrangement joins TRBV27 to TRBJ1-3; D might be TRBD1 (5 bases). Germline V gene data show CDR1 as MNHEY and CDR2 as SMNVEV (reference sequence). Trimming stripped 0 bases from V and 2 bases from J, with 8 bases between. This CDR3 has 15 residues. CDR3 bases: TGTGCCAGCAGTTTATCAAGGGGTACTGGAAACACCATATATTTT. This gives the protein CASSLSRGTGNTIYF.

This clone appeared a few times. The same CDR3 can be traced to other DNA sequences in this sample. The chain uses TRBV29-1 and TRBJ1-4; 10 bases are shared with TRBD1. The CDR3 consists of 13 residues. Germline assignment: CDR1 SQVTM and CDR2 ANQGSEA. Germline trimming cut 7 bases from V and 4 bases from J; bases unmatched to any gene: 3. For the CDR3, the DNA is TGCAGCGCAAGGACAGGGGGTAATGAAAAACTGTTTTTT. Amino acid sequence: CSARTGGNEKLFF.